Presented here are 25 T cell receptor beta chains from one specimen sequenced in a study of blood T cell repertoires in COVID-19. Sequencing used immunoSEQ multiplex PCR; TCRdb keeps in-frame clones, though not all of them. The sample holds about 47,000 clones, 82% seen once. Sequences were obtained from peripheral blood. These TCRs come from a human donor with acute or convalescent COVID-19. The donor label of this sample is uncertain.

The chain joins TRBV30 to TRBJ2-5; 8 nucleotides align to TRBD1. V was clipped by 8 bases and J by 10 bases; unmatched bases: 9. CDR3 length: 11 amino acids. Looked up from germline, CDR1 is GTSNPN and CDR2 is SVGIG (reference sequence). CDR3 protein: CAGTGHKLQYF. The CDR3 bases are TGTGCCGGGACAGGCCATAAGCTCCAGTACTTC. The full variable domain, completed using reference TRBV30 and TRBJ2-5, is SQTIHQWPATLVQPVGSPLSLECTVEGTSNPNLYWYRQAAGRGLQLLFYSVGIGQISSEVPQNLSASRPQDRQFILSSKKLLLSDSGFYLCAGTGHKLQYFGPGTRLLVL.

This clone was detected once. J is TRBJ2-2 and V is TRBV9, with TRBD1 identical over 8 bases. The V and J ends lost 6 bases and 10 bases, in that order; junction bases with no gene match: 8. Per the germline V gene, CDR1 is SGDLS and CDR2 is YYNGEE. The CDR3 is made up of 13 amino acids. DNA of the CDR3: TGTGCCAGCACCTCAGGGGACAGGCAGGAGCTGTTTTTT. This encodes CASTSGDRQELFF. The full variable domain, rest sourced from reference TRBV9 and TRBJ2-2, is DSGVTQTPKHLITATGQRVTLRCSPRSGDLSVYWYQQSLDQGLQFLIQYYNGEERAKGNILERFSAQQFPDLHSELNLSSLELGDSALYFCASTSGDRQELFFGEGSRLTVL.

This rearrangement joins TRBV5-6 to TRBJ1-1; TRBD1 matches 7 bases. The CDR3 runs to 14 residues. Per the germline V gene, CDR1 is SGHDT and CDR2 is YYEEEE. J lost 0 bases, V lost 4 bases, and 3 bases had no gene match. The DNA of the CDR3 is TGTGCCAGCAGCCCTGGGACAGTGAACACTGAAGCTTTCTTT. Translation gives CASSPGTVNTEAFF.

The chain combines TRBV7-3 with TRBJ2-5; D call uncertain. The CDR3 spans 13 residues. V dropped 5 bases and J dropped 5 bases, with 12 bases sitting between them. Germline V gives CDR1 SGHTA, CDR2 FQGTGA. The CDR3 DNA sequence: TGTGCCAGCAGCCGAGCCAGAGGCGAGACCCAGTACTTC. Its translation is CASSRARGETQYF.

CDR3 in amino acids: CAIQTSGRSGNTIYF. In DNA, the CDR3 is TGTGCCATTCAAACAAGTGGGCGATCTGGAAACACCATATATTTT. This chain uses TRBV10-3 with TRBJ1-3, with D unresolved. Germline lookup yields CDR1 ENHRY and CDR2 SYGVKD. This CDR3 has 15 residues. V was clipped by 9 bases and J by 1 base, with 16 bases between them.

This rearrangement joins TRBV19 to TRBJ1-2; the match to TRBD1 covers 11 bases. The CDR3 has 14 amino acids. The ends lost 10 bases at V and 8 bases at J; junction bases unmatched: 12. CDR1 is LNHDA, CDR2 SQIVND, per germline (reference sequence). CDR3 nucleotide sequence: TGTGCCACCTGGACAGGGGGCGAGGGGGAAGGCTACACCTTC. It codes for CATWTGGEGEGYTF. Supplemented by reference TRBV19 and TRBJ1-2, the full variable domain reads DGGITQSPKYLFRKEGQNVTLSCEQNLNHDAMYWYRQDPGQGLRLIYYSQIVNDFQKGDIAEGYSVSREKKESFPLTVTSAQKNPTAFYLCATWTGGEGEGYTFGSGTRLTVV.

This clone was picked up one time. The V and J genes are TRBV24-1 and TRBJ1-5; 7 bases map to TRBD1. Germline V lookup: CDR1 KGHDR, CDR2 SFDVKD. The CDR3 is 17 residues long. Trimming cost V 7 bases and J 2 bases; bases outside gene matches: 13. The CDR3 DNA is TGTGCCACCAGCGCAGGGGGGTTTCTGGTCGGCAATCAGCCCCAGCATTTT. It codes for CATSAGGFLVGNQPQHF.

This clone was observed a few times. The chain has TRBV28 and TRBJ1-2; possibly TRBD1 for D (5 bases). This CDR3 region has 11 residues. The V gene lost 9 bases and the J gene lost 4 bases, with 9 bases spanning the gap. The germline gives CDR1 MDHEN, CDR2 SYDVKM. The CDR3 bases are TGTGCCAGTAGGGGCCCCTATGGCTACACCTTC. Translation: CASRGPYGYTF.

This CDR3 is CASSHTAYSGNTIYF. CDR3 bases: TGTGCCAGCAGCCATACAGCCTACTCTGGAAACACCATATATTTT. The rearrangement links TRBV14 to TRBJ1-3; the D is unclear. Between the trimmed V and J ends, which lost 3 bases and 0 bases, there was a span of 9 bases. The germline CDR1 and CDR2 sequences are SGHDN and FVKESK. This CDR3 is built from 15 residues.

The J gene is TRBJ1-3, the V gene TRBV30; TRBD1 is a possible D gene (6 bases). The length of the CDR3 is 13 residues. Looked up from germline, CDR1 is GTSNPN and CDR2 is SVGIG (reference sequence). Trimming took 5 bases from V and 6 from J, leaving 14 bases between them. Written as DNA, the CDR3 is TGTGCCTGGGCTACAGGGTTTGAAAACACCATATATTTT. Translation gives CAWATGFENTIYF.

This chain connects TRBV5-1 to TRBJ2-3; TRBD2 aligns across 9 bases. Unmatched junction bases numbered 7, after V lost 3 bases and J lost 2 bases. CDR1 is SGHRS and CDR2 is YFSETQ in the germline V gene. The CDR3 runs 16 residues. The CDR3 region is CASSSDPSGITDTQYF. The CDR3 DNA reads TGCGCCAGCAGCTCGGACCCTAGCGGGATCACAGATACGCAGTATTTT. The whole variable domain, remainder taken from reference TRBV5-1 and TRBJ2-3, is KAGVTQTPRYLIKTRGQQVTLSCSPISGHRSVSWYQQTPGQGLQFLFEYFSETQRNKGNFPGRFSGRQFSNSRSEMNVSTLELGDSALYLCASSSDPSGITDTQYFGPGTRLTVL.

J is TRBJ2-3 and V is TRBV7-6, with 12 bases matching TRBD2. Germline V gene lookup returns CDR1 SGHVS and CDR2 FNYEAQ. Unmatched junction bases numbered 8, after V lost 4 bases and J lost 6 bases. The length of the CDR3 is 16 residues. DNA for the CDR3: TGTGCCAGCAGCTCGTGGACTAGCGGGGAGGGGGATACGCAGTATTTT. It encodes CASSSWTSGEGDTQYF.

The chain combines TRBV6-5 with TRBJ1-1; D possibly corresponds to TRBD1 (6 bases). Germline CDR1 and CDR2: MNHEY and SVGAGI. The V and J ends lost 4 bases and 1 base respectively, with 7 bases between them. This CDR3 contains 13 residues. This CDR3 reads CASSWGQNTEAFF. The CDR3 DNA reads as TGTGCCAGCAGTTGGGGACAGAACACTGAAGCTTTCTTT.

The chain has TRBV6-6 and TRBJ1-2, with TRBD1 identical over 7 bases. The CDR3 totals 14 residues. V dropped 4 bases and J dropped 4; count of bases not matched to a gene: 6. Germline V gives CDR1 MNHNY, CDR2 SVGAGI (reference sequence). In DNA, the CDR3 is TGTGCCAGCAGTTCCGGGACAGCTATCTATGGCTACACCTTC. Protein product: CASSSGTAIYGYTF.

V and J are TRBV5-6 and TRBJ2-7; TRBD2 matches 8 bases. Germline V gene data show CDR1 as SGHDT and CDR2 as YYEEEE. This CDR3 spans 15 amino acids. Trimming cost V 5 bases and J 2 bases; bases outside gene matches: 9. The chain's CDR3 is CASSPGLAPTYEQYF. The CDR3 DNA reads as TGTGCCAGCAGTCCAGGACTAGCCCCTACCTACGAGCAGTACTTC.

The chain couples TRBV6-9 to TRBJ1-1; D possibly corresponds to TRBD1 (5 bases). V shed 11 bases and J shed 7 bases, with 8 bases lying between them. CDR3 length: 9 residues. CDR1 is MNHGY and CDR2 is SVAAGI in the germline V gene. CDR3 protein: CAAGVEAFF. The CDR3 coding sequence is TGTGCCGCGGGGGTTGAAGCTTTCTTT.

The chain combines TRBV5-5 with TRBJ1-1, with no clear D. V was pared by 0 bases and J by 1 base, with 4 bases between. The CDR3 has 13 amino acids. Germline V gene lookup returns CDR1 SGHKS and CDR2 YYEKEE (reference sequence). The CDR3: CASSLGGNTEAFF. DNA of the CDR3: TGTGCCAGCAGCTTGGGCGGGAACACTGAAGCTTTCTTT.

The chain employs TRBV29-1 and TRBJ2-5, with 7 nucleotides matching TRBD2. Germline trimming cut 4 bases from V and 5 bases from J; bases unmatched to any gene: 7. Germline V CDR1 and CDR2: SQVTM, ANQGSEA. This CDR3 region has 13 residues. Here the CDR3 DNA reads TGCAGCGTTGTTCAGGTGGGGGGGGAGACCCAGTACTTC. Its translation is CSVVQVGGETQYF.

The chain carries TRBV3-1 (or the pseudogene TRBV3-2) and TRBJ1-3; D not certain. Germline V gives CDR1 LGHDT, CDR2 YNNKEL (reference sequence). The CDR3 runs to 14 residues. Trimming cost V 0 bases and J 3 bases, with 6 bases left between them. For the CDR3, the DNA is TGTGCCAGCAGCCAAGACGGGTTTGGAAACACCATATATTTT. Translating gives CASSQDGFGNTIYF.

The V call is TRBV19, the J call TRBJ1-1, with 7 bases identical to TRBD1. CDR1 and CDR2 from the germline V gene are LNHDA and SQIVND (reference sequence). This CDR3 has 14 amino acids. J lost 5 bases, V lost 7 bases, and 10 bases had no gene match. The CDR3, as DNA: TGTGCCAGTACCCTGGTAGGGGGCGCGACTGAAGCTTTCTTT. It codes for CASTLVGGATEAFF.

The chain employs TRBV6-1 and TRBJ2-1; 14 nucleotides match TRBD2. Germline V lookup: CDR1 MNHNS, CDR2 SASEGT. The V and J ends lost 2 bases and 7 bases, in that order; junction bases with no gene match: 13. The length of the CDR3 is 19 residues. CDR3 in DNA: TGTGCCAGCAGTGAACACTCCGGGGGACTAGCGGGGGCTGGGAATGAGCAGTTCTTC. It yields the protein CASSEHSGGLAGAGNEQFF.

This clone was seen a single time. This chain joins TRBV2 and TRBJ1-1; 9 bases are shared with TRBD1. The V gene's germline CDR1 is SNHLY and CDR2 FYNNEI. The CDR3 extends over 13 amino acids. V lost 6 bases and J lost 7; bases outside the gene matches: 6. Written as DNA, the CDR3 is TGTGCCAGCAGGGGACAGGGTTTCGGTGAAGCTTTCTTT. It codes for CASRGQGFGEAFF.

This clone has a handful of counts. The V gene is TRBV27, the J gene TRBJ1-5, with 7 bases that match TRBD1. With V trimmed by 4 bases and J by 5 bases, 14 bases remained unmatched. Germline CDR1 is MNHEY and CDR2 is SMNVEV (reference sequence). This CDR3 spans 17 amino acids. This CDR3 reads CASSSTIGQAGHQPQHF. For the CDR3, the DNA is TGTGCCAGCAGTTCGACCATCGGACAGGCTGGACATCAGCCCCAGCATTTT.

The rearrangement joins TRBV5-1 to TRBJ2-7; 11 bases match TRBD2. Germline CDR1 and CDR2: SGHRS and YFSETQ. The ends lost 5 bases at V and 4 bases at J; junction bases unmatched: 5. The CDR3 loop spans 14 amino acids. The CDR3 reads CASRAGTSGYEQYF. CDR3 in DNA: TGCGCCAGCAGAGCTGGGACTAGCGGATACGAGCAGTACTTC.

Comment on this clone: A read error may explain this, as a much larger clone is one base away. The J gene is TRBJ1-1, the V gene TRBV5-1; 10 bases are a match to TRBD1. Germline V gene sequence: CDR1 SGHRS, CDR2 YFSETQ. The CDR3 loop spans 14 amino acids. The trim removed 0 bases at V and 6 bases at J, leaving 2 bases unmatched. CDR3 sequence reads: CASSLGQGASEAFF. The CDR3 DNA follows: TGCGCCAGCAGCTTGGGACAGGGGGCCTCTGAAGCTTTCTTT.